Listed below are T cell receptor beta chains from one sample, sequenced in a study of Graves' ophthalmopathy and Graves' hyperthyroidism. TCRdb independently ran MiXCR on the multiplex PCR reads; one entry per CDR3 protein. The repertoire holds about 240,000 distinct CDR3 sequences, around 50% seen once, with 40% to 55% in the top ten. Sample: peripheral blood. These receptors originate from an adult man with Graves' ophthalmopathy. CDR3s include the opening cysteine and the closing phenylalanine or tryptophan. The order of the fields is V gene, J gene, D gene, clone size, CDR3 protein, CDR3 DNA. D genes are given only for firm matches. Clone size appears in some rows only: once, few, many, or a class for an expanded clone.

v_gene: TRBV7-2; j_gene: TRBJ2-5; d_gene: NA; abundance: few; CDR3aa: CASSWYQETQYF; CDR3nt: TGTGCCAGCAGCTGGTACCAAGAGACCCAGTACTTC
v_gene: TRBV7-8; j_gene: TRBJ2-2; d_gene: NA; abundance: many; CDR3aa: CASSLTGNTGELFF; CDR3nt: TGTGCCAGCAGCCTGACAGGGAACACCGGGGAGCTGTTTTTT
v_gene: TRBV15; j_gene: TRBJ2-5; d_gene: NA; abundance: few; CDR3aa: CATSIPDSQETQYF; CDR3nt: TGTGCCACCAGCATTCCGGATTCTCAAGAGACCCAGTACTTC
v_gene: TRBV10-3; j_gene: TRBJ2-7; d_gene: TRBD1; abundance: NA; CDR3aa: CAISLSGTGDYEQYF; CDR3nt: TGTGCCATCAGTTTAAGTGGGACAGGGGACTACGAGCAGTACTTC
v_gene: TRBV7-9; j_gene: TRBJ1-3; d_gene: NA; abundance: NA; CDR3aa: CASSHGGTESGNTIYF; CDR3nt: TGTGCCAGCAGCCACGGCGGGACGGAATCTGGAAACACCATATATTTT
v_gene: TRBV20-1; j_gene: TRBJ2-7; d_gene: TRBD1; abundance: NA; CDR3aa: CSASGGQANYEQYF; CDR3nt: TGCAGTGCTAGTGGGGGACAGGCGAACTACGAGCAGTACTTC
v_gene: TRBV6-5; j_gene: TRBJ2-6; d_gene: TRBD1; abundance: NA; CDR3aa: CASSPDRLGANVLTF; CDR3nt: TGTGCCAGCAGCCCGGACAGGCTTGGGGCCAACGTCCTGACTTTC
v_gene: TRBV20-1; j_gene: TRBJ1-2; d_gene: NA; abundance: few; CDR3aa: CSARKSSNYGYTF; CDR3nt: TGCAGTGCTAGAAAGTCCTCGAACTATGGCTACACCTTC
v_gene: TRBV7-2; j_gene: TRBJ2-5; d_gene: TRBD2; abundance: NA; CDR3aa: CASSPDGGSGGLWRGETQYF; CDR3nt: TGTGCCAGCAGCCCCGACGGGGGTAGCGGGGGGCTGTGGAGGGGAGAGACCCAGTACTTC
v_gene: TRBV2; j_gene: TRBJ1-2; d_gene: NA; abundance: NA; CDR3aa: CASSEALGRGYTF; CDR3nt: TGTGCCAGCAGTGAAGCTCTGGGTCGTGGCTACACCTTC
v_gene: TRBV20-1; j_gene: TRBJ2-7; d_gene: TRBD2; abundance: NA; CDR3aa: CSARPDRTSGGRQYF; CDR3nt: TGCAGTGCTAGACCGGACCGGACTAGCGGGGGACGGCAGTACTTC
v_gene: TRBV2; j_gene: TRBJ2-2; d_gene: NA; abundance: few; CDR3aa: CASIEGGLDTGELFF; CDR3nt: TGTGCCAGCATCGAAGGGGGTCTGGACACCGGGGAGCTGTTTTTT
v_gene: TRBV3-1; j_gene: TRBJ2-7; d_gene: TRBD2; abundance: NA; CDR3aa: CASSRSGGAVYEQYF; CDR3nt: TGTGCCAGCAGCCGTAGCGGGGGGGCAGTCTACGAGCAGTACTTC
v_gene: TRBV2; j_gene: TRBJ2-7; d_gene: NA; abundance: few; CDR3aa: CASSETRGTSYEQYF; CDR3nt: TGTGCCAGCAGTGAAACGCGTGGGACATCCTACGAGCAGTACTTC
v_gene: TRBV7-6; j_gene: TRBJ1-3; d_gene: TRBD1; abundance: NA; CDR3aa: CASSAGTGFYSGNTIYF; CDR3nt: TGCGCCAGCAGCGCCGGGACAGGTTTCTACTCTGGAAACACCATATATTTT
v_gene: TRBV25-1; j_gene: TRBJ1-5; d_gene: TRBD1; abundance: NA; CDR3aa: CASSVSGGQGNQPQHF; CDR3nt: TGTGCCAGCAGTGTTTCAGGGGGCCAGGGCAATCAGCCCCAGCATTTT
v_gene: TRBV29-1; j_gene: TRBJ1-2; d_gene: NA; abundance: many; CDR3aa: CSVEDPRTAYGYTF; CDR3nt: TGCAGCGTTGAAGATCCAAGGACAGCCTATGGCTACACCTTC
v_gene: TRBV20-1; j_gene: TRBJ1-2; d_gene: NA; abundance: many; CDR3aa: CSARDPTRNGYTF; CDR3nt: TGCAGTGCTAGAGACCCCACGAGAAATGGCTACACCTTC
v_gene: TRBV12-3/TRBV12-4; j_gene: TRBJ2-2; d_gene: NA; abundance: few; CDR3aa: CASRKGRFTGELFF; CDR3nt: TGTGCCAGCAGGAAGGGGCGGTTCACCGGGGAGCTGTTTTTT
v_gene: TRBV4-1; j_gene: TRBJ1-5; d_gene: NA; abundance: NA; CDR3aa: CASSQDLQGQPQHF; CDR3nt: TGCGCCAGCAGCCAAGACCTACAGGGCCAGCCCCAGCATTTT
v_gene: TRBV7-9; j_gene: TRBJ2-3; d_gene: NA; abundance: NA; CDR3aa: CASSPRGQNTDTQYF; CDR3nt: TGTGCCAGCAGCCCTCGCGGACAGAACACAGATACGCAGTATTTT
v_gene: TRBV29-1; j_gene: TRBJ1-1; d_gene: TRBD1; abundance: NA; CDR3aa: CSFRQGNTEAFF; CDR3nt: TGCAGCTTTAGACAGGGAAACACTGAAGCTTTCTTT
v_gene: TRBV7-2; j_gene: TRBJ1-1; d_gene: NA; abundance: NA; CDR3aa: CASSQGQDMNTEAFF; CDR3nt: TGTGCCAGCAGCCAAGGGCAGGATATGAACACTGAAGCTTTCTTT
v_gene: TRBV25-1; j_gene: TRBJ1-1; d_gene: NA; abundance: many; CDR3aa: CASNRGGYKNTEAFF; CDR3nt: TGTGCCAGCAATAGGGGAGGGTATAAGAACACTGAAGCTTTCTTT
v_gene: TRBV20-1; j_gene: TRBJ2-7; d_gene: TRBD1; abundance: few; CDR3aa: CSARGGTGFLF; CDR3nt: TGCAGTGCCAGGGGGGGGACAGGGTTTCTCTTC
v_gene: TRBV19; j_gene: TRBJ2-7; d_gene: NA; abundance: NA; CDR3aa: CASSATGSSYEQYF; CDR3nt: TGTGCCAGTAGCGCTACAGGGAGCTCCTACGAGCAGTACTTC
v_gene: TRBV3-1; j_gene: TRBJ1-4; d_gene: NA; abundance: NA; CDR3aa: CASSQGQSLREKLFF; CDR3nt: TGTGCCAGCAGCCAAGGACAGTCCCTGAGGGAAAAACTGTTTTTT
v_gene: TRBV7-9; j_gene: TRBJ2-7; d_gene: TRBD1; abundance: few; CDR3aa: CASSLARTGPWEQYF; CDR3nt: TGTGCCAGCAGCTTAGCGCGGACAGGGCCTTGGGAGCAGTACTTC
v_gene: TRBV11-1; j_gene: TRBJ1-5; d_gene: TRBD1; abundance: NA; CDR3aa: CASSWDRGNQPQHF; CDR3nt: TGTGCCAGCAGCTGGGACAGGGGGAATCAGCCCCAGCATTTT